A single T cell receptor beta chain is shown here with its context. What it binds is not known. The sample originates from a study of T cell responses to AZD1222 COVID-19 vaccine. The repertoire was sequenced with immunoSEQ multiplex PCR; TCRdb's copy has only in-frame clones and lacks some. The top ten hold roughly 1.4% of the sample, which has fewer than 200,000 clones, approximately 92% seen once. Germline assignment: CDR1 LGHDT and CDR2 YNNKEL (reference sequence). The CDR3 has 20 amino acids. V lost 5 bases, J lost 0 bases, and 26 bases lay in between. Study observations and caveats: Baseline testing showed seropositivity in only six AZD1222 recipients. Elevations in Spike-specific TCR breadth and depth followed administration of two AZD1222 doses.

The V and J genes are TRBV3-1 (or the pseudogene TRBV3-2) and TRBJ1-3; maybe TRBD1 (6 bases). The source was peripheral blood, collected on day 0 of AZD1222 vaccination. The sequence came from an adult in good health. CDR3 sequence: CASSSPFGGAGAPSGNTIYF. The CDR3, as DNA: TGTGCCAGCAGCTCTCCCTTCGGGGGGGCAGGTGCCCCCTCTGGAAACACCATATATTTT.